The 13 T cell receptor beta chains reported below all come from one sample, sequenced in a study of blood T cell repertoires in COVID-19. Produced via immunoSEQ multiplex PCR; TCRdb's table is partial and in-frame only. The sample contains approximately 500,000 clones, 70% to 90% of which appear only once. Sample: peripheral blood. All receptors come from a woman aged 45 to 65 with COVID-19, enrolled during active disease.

CDR3 coding DNA: TGTGCCAGTAGTTCGACAGGGGAAGAGCAGTACTTC. Protein sequence: CASSSTGEEQYF. The chain links TRBV19 to TRBJ2-7; TRBD1 matches at 8 bases. The CDR3 runs to 12 residues. After removal of 5 bases from V and 7 bases from J, the junction contained 4 bases not matched to a gene. CDR1 LNHDA and CDR2 SQIVND come from the germline V gene (reference sequence).

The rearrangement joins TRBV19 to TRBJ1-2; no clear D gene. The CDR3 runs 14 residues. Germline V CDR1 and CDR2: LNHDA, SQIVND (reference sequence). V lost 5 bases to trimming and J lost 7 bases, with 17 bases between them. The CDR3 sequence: CASSSTGSPGGYTF. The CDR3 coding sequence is TGTGCCAGTAGTTCAACCGGATCCCCGGGTGGCTACACCTTC. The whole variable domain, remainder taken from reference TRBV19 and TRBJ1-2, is DGGITQSPKYLFRKEGQNVTLSCEQNLNHDAMYWYRQDPGQGLRLIYYSQIVNDFQKGDIAEGYSVSREKKESFPLTVTSAQKNPTAFYLCASSSTGSPGGYTFGSGTRLTVV.

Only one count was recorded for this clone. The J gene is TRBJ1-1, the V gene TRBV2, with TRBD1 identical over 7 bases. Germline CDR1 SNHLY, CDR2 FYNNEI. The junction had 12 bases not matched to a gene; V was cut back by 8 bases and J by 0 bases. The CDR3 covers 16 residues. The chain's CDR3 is CASRVFPGGMNTEAFF. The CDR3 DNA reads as TGTGCCAGCCGCGTTTTTCCAGGGGGGATGAACACTGAAGCTTTCTTT.

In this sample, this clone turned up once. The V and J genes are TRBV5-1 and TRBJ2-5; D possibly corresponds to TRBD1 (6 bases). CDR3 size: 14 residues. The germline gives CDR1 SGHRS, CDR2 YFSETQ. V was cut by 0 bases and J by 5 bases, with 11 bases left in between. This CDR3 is CASSLDRVRETQYF. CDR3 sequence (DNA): TGCGCCAGCAGCTTGGACAGGGTTCGGGAGACCCAGTACTTC.

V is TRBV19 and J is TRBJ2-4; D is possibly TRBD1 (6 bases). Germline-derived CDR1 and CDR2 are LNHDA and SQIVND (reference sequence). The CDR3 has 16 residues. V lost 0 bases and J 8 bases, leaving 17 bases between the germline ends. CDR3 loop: CASSIEGARGRDIQYF. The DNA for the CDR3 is TGTGCCAGTAGTATAGAGGGGGCAAGGGGCAGGGACATTCAGTACTTC.

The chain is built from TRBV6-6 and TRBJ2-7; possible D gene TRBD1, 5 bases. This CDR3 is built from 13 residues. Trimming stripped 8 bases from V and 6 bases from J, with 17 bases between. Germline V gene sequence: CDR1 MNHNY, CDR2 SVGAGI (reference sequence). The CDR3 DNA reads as TGTGCCAGCGGCTTAAGGGGCCTCCTCGAGCAGTACTTC. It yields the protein CASGLRGLLEQYF.

The DNA for the CDR3 is TGTGCCAGCAGTGGGGCAGCTTACTATGGCTACACCTTC. The encoded protein is CASSGAAYYGYTF. The rearrangement joins TRBV2 to TRBJ1-2; D unclear. There are 13 residues in the CDR3. The V end lost 4 bases, the J end lost 3 bases, and 9 bases lay between the germline ends. CDR1 and CDR2 (germline): SNHLY, FYNNEI.

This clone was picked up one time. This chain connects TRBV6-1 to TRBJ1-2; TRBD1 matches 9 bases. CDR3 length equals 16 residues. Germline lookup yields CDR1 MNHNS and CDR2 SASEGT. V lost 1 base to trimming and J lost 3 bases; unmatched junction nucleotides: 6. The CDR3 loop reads CASSEEHTGGYYGYTF. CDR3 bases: TGTGCCAGCAGTGAAGAGCATACAGGGGGCTACTATGGCTACACCTTC.

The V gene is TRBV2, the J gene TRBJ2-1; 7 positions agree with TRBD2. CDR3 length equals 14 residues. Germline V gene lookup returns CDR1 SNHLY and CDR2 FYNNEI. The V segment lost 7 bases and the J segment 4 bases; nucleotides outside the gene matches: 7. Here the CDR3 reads CASKQWGGYNEQFF. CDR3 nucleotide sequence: TGTGCCAGCAAGCAGTGGGGGGGGTACAATGAGCAGTTCTTC.

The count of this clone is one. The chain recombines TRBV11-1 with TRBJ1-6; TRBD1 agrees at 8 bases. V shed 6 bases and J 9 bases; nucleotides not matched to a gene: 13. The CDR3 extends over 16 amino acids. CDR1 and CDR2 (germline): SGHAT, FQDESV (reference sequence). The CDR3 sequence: CASSPGRGQAFSPLHF. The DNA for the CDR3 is TGTGCCAGCAGTCCCGGGCGGGGACAGGCGTTTTCACCCCTCCACTTT.

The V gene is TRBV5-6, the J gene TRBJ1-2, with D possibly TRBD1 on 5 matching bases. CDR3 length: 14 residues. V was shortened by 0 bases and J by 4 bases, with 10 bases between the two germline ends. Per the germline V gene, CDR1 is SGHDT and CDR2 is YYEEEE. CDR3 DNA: TGTGCCAGCAGCTTGGTTCGGGGGGGCTATGGCTACACCTTC. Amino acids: CASSLVRGGYGYTF.

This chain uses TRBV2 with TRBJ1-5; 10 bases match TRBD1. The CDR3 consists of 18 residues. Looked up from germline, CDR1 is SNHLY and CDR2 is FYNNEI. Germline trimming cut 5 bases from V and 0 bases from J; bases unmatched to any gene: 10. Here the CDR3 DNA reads TGTGCCAGCAGTCAACCGGGACAGGGGTTCTATAGCAATCAGCCCCAGCATTTT. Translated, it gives CASSQPGQGFYSNQPQHF.

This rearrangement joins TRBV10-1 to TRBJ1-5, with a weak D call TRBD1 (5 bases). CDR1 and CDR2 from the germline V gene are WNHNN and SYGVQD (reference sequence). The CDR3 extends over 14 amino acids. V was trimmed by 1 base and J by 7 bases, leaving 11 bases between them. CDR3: CASSEFRDGQPQHF. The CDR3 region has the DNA TGCGCCAGCAGTGAGTTCAGGGATGGGCAGCCCCAGCATTTT.